The rows below give T cell receptor beta chains drawn from one sample of a study of OX40 agonist ivuxolimab in advanced cancers. Data came from immunoSEQ multiplex PCR; TCRdb stores just in-frame clones and leaves some out. The sample has about 94,000 clones; approximately 92% are singletons. The starting material was CD4+ or CD8+ T cells sorted from blood, obtained in a trial of the OX40 agonist ivuxolimab. Every receptor here comes from an adult with an advanced solid tumor such as melanoma, head and neck, liver or kidney cancer. The CDR3 runs from the conserved cysteine through the conserved F or W. A D gene is named only where the DNA matches it firmly. Expanded clones get a size class; other rows say once, few or many, or leave the size out.

TGCAGCGTTTGGAGTTCCTCTGGAAACACCATATATTTT | CSVWSSSGNTIYF | - | TRBV29-1 | - | TRBJ1-3
TGTGCCAGCAGTGAAAATGGACAGGGCCCCTATGGCTACACCTTC | CASSENGQGPYGYTF | - | TRBV6-4 | TRBD1 | TRBJ1-2
TGTGCCAGCAGTTTATTAGGGGCGAACACTGAAGCTTTCTTT | CASSLLGANTEAFF | - | TRBV27 | - | TRBJ1-1
TGTGCCAGCGGTAGTGCGGGTAGCACAGATACGCAGTATTTT | CASGSAGSTDTQYF | - | TRBV9 | - | TRBJ2-3
TGTGCCAGCAGTAACCGACTTGGGGATACGCAGTATTTT | CASSNRLGDTQYF | - | TRBV6-5 | - | TRBJ2-3
TGTGCCGGACATCGCGGGGAGGCTAGAAACACTGAAGCTTTCTTT | CAGHRGEARNTEAFF | few | TRBV30 | - | TRBJ1-1
TGTGCCAGCAGCTTAGCGGCAAGGACTAACTATGGCTACACCTTC | CASSLAARTNYGYTF | - | TRBV7-8 | - | TRBJ1-2
TGTGCCAGCAGCGTAGTCCGGGACGGAATTAGTTACACCTTC | CASSVVRDGISYTF | - | TRBV9 | - | TRBJ1-2
TGTGCCACCGAAGGCTTACAGGGAATGGGGACCGGGGAGCTGTTTTTT | CATEGLQGMGTGELFF | - | TRBV15 | - | TRBJ2-2
TGCGCCAGCAGTGATTGGGGCACAGATACGCAGTATTTT | CASSDWGTDTQYF | - | TRBV10-2 | - | TRBJ2-3
TGTGCCAGCAGCTTGAGGTCCGGCAGAGCCAAAAACATTCAGTACTTC | CASSLRSGRAKNIQYF | - | TRBV5-5 | - | TRBJ2-4
TGTGCCAGTAGTATAGGTGGACAACAGCCCCAGCATTTT | CASSIGGQQPQHF | - | TRBV19 | - | TRBJ1-5
TGTGCCAGCAGTCCCACCCCGACAGGGAGACAGTACTTC | CASSPTPTGRQYF | - | TRBV5-6 | TRBD1 | TRBJ2-4
TGTGCCATAGAAGGACATTACACCGGGGAGCTGTTTTTT | CAIEGHYTGELFF | - | TRBV28 | - | TRBJ2-2
TGCGCCAGCAGCCAAGACATGAATAACCATAATTCACCCCTCCACTTT | CASSQDMNNHNSPLHF | - | TRBV4-3 | - | TRBJ1-6
TGCGCCAGCAGCCAAGTTAGGACAGGATTGAGGGAAACTGAAGCTTTCTTT | CASSQVRTGLRETEAFF | - | TRBV4-1 | TRBD1 | TRBJ1-1
TGCAGCGTTGAAGATTGGGACAGGGATGCAGATACGCAGTATTTT | CSVEDWDRDADTQYF | once | TRBV29-1 | TRBD1 | TRBJ2-3
TGTGCCAGCAGCGTAGATGTTAAGCGGGGGGACCTTACAGATACGCAGTATTTT | CASSVDVKRGDLTDTQYF | - | TRBV9 | TRBD2 | TRBJ2-3
TGCGCTAGCAGCCAAGAAACTAGCACAGATACGCAGTATTTT | CASSQETSTDTQYF | - | TRBV4-1 | - | TRBJ2-3
TGTGCCAGCAGTTCTAACTTCTACGAGCAGTACTTC | CASSSNFYEQYF | - | TRBV27 | - | TRBJ2-7
TGTGCCAGCAGCTCCGACTACGGGGACAGTGAAGCTTTCTTT | CASSSDYGDSEAFF | - | TRBV9 | TRBD1 | TRBJ1-1
TGTGCCAGCAGTGAGTGGGACAGTACCTACGAGCAGTACTTC | CASSEWDSTYEQYF | - | TRBV25-1 | TRBD1 | TRBJ2-7
TGTGCCAGCAGTGTACACTCACCGGGACCCTATGGCTACACCTTC | CASSVHSPGPYGYTF | - | TRBV6-1 | - | TRBJ1-2
TGCGCCAGCAGCCCCGGACTTAACAATGAGCAGTTCTTC | CASSPGLNNEQFF | - | TRBV5-1 | - | TRBJ2-1
TGTGCCACCAGCACCCGGGCCCCTGGGGCCAATGAGCAGTTCTTC | CATSTRAPGANEQFF | - | TRBV15 | - | TRBJ2-1
TGTGCCAGCAGCCCCTTGGCGGGGGTTTTAGAGACCCAGTACTTC | CASSPLAGVLETQYF | - | TRBV27 | TRBD2 | TRBJ2-5
TGCAGCGTCGGGACTAGCGGGGGGCCAGCCACCGGGGAGCTGTTTTTT | CSVGTSGGPATGELFF | - | TRBV29-1 | TRBD2 | TRBJ2-2
TGTGCCAGCAGCTTAGAAGTGGGCGGGGAGCTGTTTTTT | CASSLEVGGELFF | - | TRBV7-6 | - | TRBJ2-2
TGTGCCAGTGCGGAGAGTGGCAGATACTACGAGCAGTACTTC | CASAESGRYYEQYF | - | TRBV19 | - | TRBJ2-7
TGTGCCACCGCTACAGGGGATCGGGGCGAGCAGTACTTC | CATATGDRGEQYF | - | TRBV27 | TRBD1 | TRBJ2-7
TGTGCCAGCAGTTTAGTCGGCGGGAGTTACAATGAGCAGTTCTTC | CASSLVGGSYNEQFF | - | TRBV27 | TRBD2 | TRBJ2-1
TGCGCCAGCAGCCCCGGACAGTCCTACGAGCAGTACTTC | CASSPGQSYEQYF | - | TRBV27 | - | TRBJ2-7
TGTGCCAGCAGTTTAGGGACGGTGAACACTGAAGCTTTCTTT | CASSLGTVNTEAFF | - | TRBV27 | - | TRBJ1-1
TGCGCCAGCAGCGGGGGGGCCGCTGAAGCTTTCTTT | CASSGGAAEAFF | - | TRBV4-3 | - | TRBJ1-1
TGTGCCAGCAGCTTAGCAGAAGATACGCAGTATTTT | CASSLAEDTQYF | - | TRBV7-6 | - | TRBJ2-3
TGTGCCAGCATCTGGGAGGGTTCAGGTGGAAACACCATATATTTT | CASIWEGSGGNTIYF | - | TRBV2 | - | TRBJ1-3
TGTGCCAGCAGTTTTCTCAATGAGCAGTTCTTC | CASSFLNEQFF | - | TRBV6-6 | - | TRBJ2-1
TGTGCCAGCAGCCCGGGGGGGGGCGAGCAGTACTTC | CASSPGGGEQYF | - | TRBV5-5 | TRBD2 | TRBJ2-7
TGTGCCAGCAGCTCACCAGGGTTCTACGAGCAGTACTTC | CASSSPGFYEQYF | - | TRBV11-2 | - | TRBJ2-7